These 19 T cell receptor beta chains originate from one sample sequenced in a study of blood T cell repertoires in COVID-19 (TCRdb year 2020). Library preparation employed the immunoSEQ multiplex PCR assay. This is the immuneACCESS table as TCRdb keeps it, with only in-frame sequences that have V and J called. A part of the clones is gone; compared with another copy, unresolved V genes explain less than half, and the rest is unexplained. This sample gives about 48,000 clones in total; 80% to 90% of them show up just once. Around 2.9% of the sample comes from the top ten. The sequenced material came from peripheral blood. The receptors were gathered from a woman of 80 years or more with acute or convalescent COVID-19.

The CDR3 DNA follows: TGTGCCAGCAGGGAGAGAACTAATGAAAAACTGTTTTTT. Protein product: CASRERTNEKLFF. V usage is TRBV6-5 and J usage is TRBJ1-4; D gene ambiguous. Germline V gene data show CDR1 as MNHEY and CDR2 as SVGAGI. Trimming took 6 bases from V and 1 from J, leaving 6 bases between them. The CDR3 is 13 residues long.

The rearrangement joins TRBV5-4 to TRBJ2-1, with 10 bases aligning to TRBD2. CDR3 length equals 14 residues. After removal of 4 bases from V and 9 bases from J, the junction contained 7 bases not matched to a gene. Germline V gene lookup returns CDR1 SGHNT and CDR2 YYREEE (reference sequence). The CDR3 coding sequence is TGTGCCAGCAGCCCGTTAGCGGGGGGTGGTGAGCAGTTCTTC. Its protein is CASSPLAGGGEQFF.

V is TRBV5-4 and J is TRBJ2-3, with TRBD1 matching over 7 bases. V was pared by 4 bases and J by 6 bases, with 5 bases of the junction left unmatched. The CDR3 is 13 amino acids. Looked up from germline, CDR1 is SGHNT and CDR2 is YYREEE (reference sequence). CDR3 nucleotide sequence: TGTGCCAGCAGCCCGACGGGACAGGATACGCAGTATTTT. Amino acid sequence: CASSPTGQDTQYF.

The V gene is TRBV6-5, the J gene TRBJ2-1; possible D gene TRBD2, 6 bases. The CDR3 covers 13 residues. Trimming cost V 8 bases and J 9 bases, with 17 bases left between them. Germline CDR1 MNHEY, CDR2 SVGAGI. The CDR3 loop is CASRDGGVGEQFF. In DNA form, the CDR3 reads TGTGCCAGCCGGGACGGGGGAGTCGGTGAGCAGTTCTTC.

The J gene is TRBJ2-2, the V gene TRBV28; D gene uncertain. Germline V gene lookup returns CDR1 MDHEN and CDR2 SYDVKM. The CDR3 covers 12 residues. V lost 10 bases, J lost 1 base, and 7 bases lay in between. The CDR3 is CATSENTGELFF. DNA of the CDR3: TGTGCCACCTCAGAGAACACCGGGGAGCTGTTTTTT.

As regards this clone: Other DNA sequences of this sample code for an identical CDR3. The rearrangement uses TRBV9 and TRBJ2-2; tentatively, D is TRBD2 (6 bases). CDR3 length: 15 amino acids. Trimming pared 2 bases from V and 2 bases from J, leaving 10 bases between. CDR1 and CDR2 (germline): SGDLS, YYNGEE. CDR3 DNA sequence: TGTGCCAGCAGCGTTGGCGGGGAAAACACCGGGGAGCTGTTTTTT. Protein product: CASSVGGENTGELFF.

The rearrangement uses TRBV7-8 and TRBJ2-2; D might be TRBD1 (5 bases). Germline V CDR1 and CDR2: SGHVS, FQNEAQ. The V end was cut by 0 bases, the J end by 5 bases, with 13 bases between. CDR3 length equals 16 residues. The CDR3 spells CASSLAQGYTTGELFF. The CDR3 nucleotides are TGTGCCAGCAGCTTAGCGCAGGGCTATACGACCGGGGAGCTGTTTTTT.

J is TRBJ1-5 and V is TRBV10-2, with D hard to call. The CDR3 has 14 residues. The V end was cut by 3 bases, the J end by 0 bases, with 6 bases between. Germline CDR1 reads WSHSY; CDR2 reads SAAADI. The CDR3 nucleotides are TGCGCCAGCAGTGAACGGTATAGCAATCAGCCCCAGCATTTT. This translates into CASSERYSNQPQHF.

This sequence joins TRBV29-1 and TRBJ1-2, with D hard to call. The CDR3 length is 11 residues. CDR1 is SQVTM and CDR2 is ANQGSEA in the germline V gene. Trimming left V 5 bases short and J 6 bases short, with 10 bases between. The CDR3 DNA is TGCAGCGTTAGTGTGACTCATGGCTACACCTTC. Protein: CSVSVTHGYTF.

V is TRBV10-3 and J is TRBJ2-7; D gene ambiguous. The V and J ends lost 0 bases and 0 bases respectively, with 9 bases between them. This CDR3 is 15 amino acids long. Per germline, CDR1 ENHRY and CDR2 SYGVKD. CDR3 DNA: TGTGCCATCAGTGAGTCGGTGCAGGTCTCCTACGAGCAGTACTTC. It translates to CAISESVQVSYEQYF.

The chain links TRBV7-3 to TRBJ2-3; 8 bases are a match to TRBD2. The CDR3 is made up of 15 amino acids. V dropped 7 bases and J dropped 4; count of bases not matched to a gene: 10. Germline V gene sequence: CDR1 SGHTA, CDR2 FQGTGA. The CDR3 sequence is CASTARGGEADTQYF. The CDR3 bases are TGTGCCAGCACCGCACGGGGGGGCGAGGCAGATACGCAGTATTTT.

V gene TRBV9 combines with J gene TRBJ2-6; 8 nucleotides align to TRBD2. CDR3 length: 17 amino acids. Germline V lookup: CDR1 SGDLS, CDR2 YYNGEE. Trimming cost V 0 bases and J 2 bases; bases outside gene matches: 4. CDR3 in amino acids: CASSVDGGATGANVLTF. CDR3 sequence (DNA): TGTGCCAGCAGCGTAGACGGGGGGGCTACTGGGGCCAACGTCCTGACTTTC.

The rearrangement uses TRBV27 and TRBJ2-2, with D possibly TRBD1 on 6 matching bases. Germline assignment: CDR1 MNHEY and CDR2 SMNVEV (reference sequence). The ends were cut back, 2 bases at V and 9 bases at J, with 16 bases in the middle. This CDR3 has 15 amino acids. The CDR3 sequence is CASSLGQLGRRELFF. As DNA, the CDR3 is TGTGCCAGCAGTTTAGGACAGTTGGGTAGGAGGGAGCTGTTTTTT.

The chain links TRBV18 to TRBJ2-1, with 8 positions matching TRBD2. The germline V gene encodes CDR1 KGHSH and CDR2 LQKENI. V was pared by 3 bases and J by 4 bases, with 5 bases of the junction left unmatched. CDR3 length: 15 residues. The CDR3 DNA reads as TGTGCCAGCTCACCTGAGGGCGGGGGGTACAATGAGCAGTTCTTC. This gives the protein CASSPEGGGYNEQFF.

The rearrangement joins TRBV6-1 to TRBJ1-1; 7 positions agree with TRBD1. V shed 3 bases and J 4 bases; nucleotides not matched to a gene: 14. Germline CDR1 reads MNHNS; CDR2 reads SASEGT. This CDR3 is 17 amino acids long. CDR3 DNA sequence: TGTGCCAGCAGTGACAGTAACAGGGGTCGCTTCGGCACTGAAGCTTTCTTT. Translation: CASSDSNRGRFGTEAFF.

The V call is TRBV19, the J call TRBJ2-2, with D perhaps TRBD2 (6 bases). The CDR3 covers 19 residues. Per the germline V gene, CDR1 is LNHDA and CDR2 is SQIVND (reference sequence). V dropped 5 bases and J dropped 4 bases, with 26 bases sitting between them. The CDR3 DNA reads TGTGCCAGTAGTTCTGAGAGGGCGGGGAGCAGGTCGGCCACCGGGGAGCTGTTTTTT. Translating gives CASSSERAGSRSATGELFF.

The chain combines TRBV25-1 with TRBJ2-1, with TRBD2 matching 10 bases. Germline V gene lookup returns CDR1 MGHDK and CDR2 SYGVNS. The CDR3 covers 13 residues. V was clipped by 4 bases and J by 9 bases; unmatched bases: 3. The chain's CDR3 is CASSASGGFEQFF. The CDR3 DNA reads as TGTGCCAGCAGTGCTAGCGGGGGTTTTGAGCAGTTCTTC. The whole variable domain, remainder taken from reference TRBV25-1 and TRBJ2-1, is EADIYQTPRYLVIGTGKKITLECSQTMGHDKMYWYQQDPGMELHLIHYSYGVNSTEKGDLSSESTVSRIRTEHFPLTLESARPSHTSQYLCASSASGGFEQFFGPGTRLTVL.

The chain is built from TRBV5-1 and TRBJ2-2; D possibly corresponds to TRBD2 (6 bases). The CDR3 totals 15 residues. Trimming removed 1 base from V and 4 bases from J, with 11 bases in between. Germline assignment: CDR1 SGHRS and CDR2 YFSETQ. The CDR3 nucleotides are TGCGCCAGCAGCTTGACACCAGCGGGCACCGGGGAGCTGTTTTTT. Translating gives CASSLTPAGTGELFF.

The CDR3 sequence: CASSLRGGRETQYF. CDR3 bases: TGTGCCAGCAGCTTAAGGGGGGGGCGGGAGACCCAGTACTTC. The rearrangement uses TRBV7-3 and TRBJ2-5, with D maybe TRBD2 (7 bases). V was trimmed by 1 base and J by 5 bases, leaving 11 bases between them. The germline CDR1 and CDR2 sequences are SGHTA and FQGTGA. The CDR3 is 14 residues long.